The 3 T cell receptor beta chains in this list originate from one sample, sequenced in a study of cytomegalovirus exposure and HLA in healthy donors. Primers: 60 Vbeta forward and 13 Jbeta reverse. Some clones are missing from TCRdb's copy, which holds only in-frame ones; the method was immunoSEQ multiplex PCR. The sample holds 110,000 to 150,000 clones, about 77% seen once. The material sequenced was PBMCs. The receptors stem from a female donor in good health and CMV-seronegative.

This rearrangement joins TRBV10-2 to TRBJ2-1, with a tentative D call TRBD2 (7 bases). The CDR3 is 13 residues long. Trimming removed 6 bases at V and 8 bases at J, with 14 bases between. Germline V gene sequence: CDR1 WSHSY, CDR2 SAAADI. The CDR3 sequence: CASRLAGADEQFF. The DNA for the CDR3 is TGCGCCAGCAGGTTGGCGGGGGCCGATGAGCAGTTCTTC.

The chain couples TRBV11-3 to TRBJ2-6; D is unresolved. This CDR3 is built from 16 residues. Per the germline V gene, CDR1 is SGHNT and CDR2 is YENEEA. The V and J ends lost 0 bases and 2 bases respectively, with 8 bases between them. The CDR3 nucleotides read TGTGCCAGCAGCTTAGACCTGGGCGCTGGGGCCAACGTCCTGACTTTC. It encodes CASSLDLGAGANVLTF. Full variable domain (outside the CDR3, taken from reference TRBV11-3 and TRBJ2-6): EAGVVQSPRYKIIEKKQPVAFWCNPISGHNTLYWYLQNLGQGPELLIRYENEEAVDDSQLPKDRFSAERLKGVDSTLKIQPAELGDSAVYLCASSLDLGAGANVLTFGAGSRLTVL.

This clone was detected only once. The rearrangement links TRBV7-3 to TRBJ2-1; TRBD2 agrees at 8 bases. There are 19 residues in the CDR3. From germline, CDR1 is SGHTA and CDR2 FQGTGA. The V and J ends lost 0 bases and 4 bases, in that order; junction bases with no gene match: 14. This CDR3 is CASSLTGLGGEGLYNEQFF. CDR3 DNA: TGTGCCAGCAGCTTAACGGGACTAGGGGGGGAGGGCCTTTACAATGAGCAGTTCTTC.